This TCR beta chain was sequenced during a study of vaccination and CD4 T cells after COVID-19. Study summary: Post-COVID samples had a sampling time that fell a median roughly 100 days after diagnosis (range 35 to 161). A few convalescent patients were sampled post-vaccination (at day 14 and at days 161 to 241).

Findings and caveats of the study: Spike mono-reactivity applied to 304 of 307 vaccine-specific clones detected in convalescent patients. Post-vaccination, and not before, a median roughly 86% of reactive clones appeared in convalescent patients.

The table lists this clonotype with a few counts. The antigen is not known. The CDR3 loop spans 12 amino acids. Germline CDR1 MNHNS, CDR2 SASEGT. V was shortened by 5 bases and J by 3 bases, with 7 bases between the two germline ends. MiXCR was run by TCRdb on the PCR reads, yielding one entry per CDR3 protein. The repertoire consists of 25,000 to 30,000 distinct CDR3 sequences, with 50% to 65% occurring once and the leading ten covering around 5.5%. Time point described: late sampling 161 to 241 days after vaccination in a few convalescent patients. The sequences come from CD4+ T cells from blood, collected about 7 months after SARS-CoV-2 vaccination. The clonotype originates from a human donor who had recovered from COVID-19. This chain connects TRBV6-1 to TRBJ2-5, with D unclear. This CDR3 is CASSNTEETQYF. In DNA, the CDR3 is TGTGCCAGCAGTAATACCGAAGAGACCCAGTACTTC.